Listed here are 8 T cell receptor beta chains from one sample, sequenced in a study of multiple sclerosis patients with progressive multifocal leukoencephalopathy. The time point: time of PML onset. This table comes from immunoSEQ multiplex PCR, and its TCRdb copy is limited to in-frame clones, with some not included. The sample comprises roughly 32,000 clones, about 88% of which are singletons, and less than 3.5% rests with the top ten. Sequences were derived from PBMCs, sampled from a patient treated with natalizumab. These receptors originate from a human donor with progressive multifocal leukoencephalopathy.

The chain couples TRBV19 to TRBJ1-2; D is possibly TRBD1 (6 bases). Germline CDR1 and CDR2: LNHDA and SQIVND (reference sequence). V gave up 10 bases and J gave up 0 bases, with 12 bases separating them. This CDR3 comprises 13 residues. DNA for the CDR3: TGTGCCACCACGGACAGCTCTAACTATGGCTACACCTTC. Encoded protein: CATTDSSNYGYTF.

The V call is TRBV10-3, the J call TRBJ2-2; 8 bases map to TRBD2. The CDR3 totals 16 residues. CDR1 and CDR2 (germline): ENHRY, SYGVKD. The V gene end was trimmed by 3 bases and the J gene end by 8 bases; junction bases not matched to a gene: 11. The CDR3 bases are TGTGCCATCAGTGATAGAACTAGCGGATTGGGGGGGGAGCTGTTTTTT. It translates to CAISDRTSGLGGELFF.

The V and J genes are TRBV21-1 and TRBJ2-7; no check of the table's D call, TRBD1, against the DNA was made. TRBV21-1 is noted as a pseudogene. This CDR3 has 18 amino acids. Here the CDR3 reads CASSKCEVPRGFPYEQYF. The CDR3, as DNA: TGTGCCAGCAGCAAATGTGAAGTACCCAGGGGGTTTCCCTACGAGCAGTACTTC.

The chain combines TRBV9 with TRBJ2-2, with 12 positions matching TRBD2. This CDR3 is built from 15 residues. CDR1 is SGDLS and CDR2 is YYNGEE in the germline V gene. J lost 4 bases, V lost 3 bases, and 1 base had no gene match. The CDR3 region has the DNA TGTGCCAGCAGCGCTAGCGGGAGGGTCACCGGGGAGCTGTTTTTT. As protein: CASSASGRVTGELFF. The variable domain in full, with the rest retrieved from reference TRBV9 and TRBJ2-2, is DSGVTQTPKHLITATGQRVTLRCSPRSGDLSVYWYQQSLDQGLQFLIQYYNGEERAKGNILERFSAQQFPDLHSELNLSSLELGDSALYFCASSASGRVTGELFFGEGSRLTVL.

This clone was recorded once. The chain links TRBV19 to TRBJ1-2; TRBD1 aligns across 7 bases. The germline gives CDR1 LNHDA, CDR2 SQIVND (reference sequence). This CDR3 comprises 14 residues. With 5 bases clipped from V and 2 bases from J, the junction kept 5 bases outside the gene matches. This CDR3 reads CASSLGQANYGYTF. The CDR3 DNA sequence: TGTGCCAGTAGTCTTGGACAGGCCAACTATGGCTACACCTTC.

CDR3: CASSSGTGAAEQYF. In DNA form, the CDR3 reads TGTGCCAGCAGCTCCGGGACAGGGGCGGCCGAGCAGTACTTC. The chain carries TRBV27 and TRBJ2-7, with 10 bases aligning to TRBD1. The CDR3 totals 14 residues. Germline values: CDR1 MNHEY, CDR2 SMNVEV (reference sequence). J lost 6 bases, V lost 6 bases, and 8 bases had no gene match.

The chain joins TRBV25-1 to TRBJ2-1; D is unclear. V lost 4 bases and J lost 7, with 8 bases in between. The germline gives CDR1 MGHDK, CDR2 SYGVNS. This CDR3 region has 12 residues. The CDR3 region has the DNA TGTGCCAGCAGTGTGTTGGGAAATGAGCAGTTCTTC. As protein: CASSVLGNEQFF.

This clone was counted between two and nine times. V usage is TRBV6-4 and J usage is TRBJ1-1, with D unclear. Per germline, CDR1 MRHNA and CDR2 SNTAGT. The CDR3 loop spans 14 amino acids. The germline V and J ends were trimmed by 4 bases and 2 bases, with 11 bases remaining between them. Here the CDR3 DNA reads TGTGCCAGCAGTGTTTCTGCAGAAAACACTGAAGCTTTCTTT. Amino acid sequence: CASSVSAENTEAFF.